This T cell receptor beta chain was obtained from a study of blood T cell repertoires in COVID-19. This clone has just a few counts. Data came from immunoSEQ multiplex PCR; TCRdb stores just in-frame clones and leaves some out. Of about 310,000 clones detected, about nine tenths appear once; the ten largest clones hold 1%. This CDR3 is built from 14 residues. Germline V lookup: CDR1 LGHNA, CDR2 YSLEER. Trimming stripped 3 bases from V and 4 bases from J, with 10 bases between. This chain joins TRBV4-3 and TRBJ1-5; no reliable D call. What was sequenced was peripheral blood. The TCR originated in a man in his fifties with active or convalescent COVID-19. CDR3 residues: CASSQGRGNQPQHF. DNA of the CDR3: TGCGCCAGCAGCCAGGGTCGAGGAAATCAGCCCCAGCATTTT.